This T cell receptor beta chain stems from a study of PD-L1 blockade in urothelial cancer. For the study at large: Prior chemotherapy regimens per patient numbered 0 to 3.

The V end lost 4 bases, the J end lost 7 bases, and 12 bases lay between the germline ends. Germline V gives CDR1 SGHDT, CDR2 YYEEEE. The CDR3 is made up of 12 amino acids. This clone came up a few times. Each PCR had synthetic TCR analog templates added to it as a spike-in. TCRdb's table, derived via immunoSEQ multiplex PCR, lists solely in-frame clones and lacks some. The sample includes about 80,000 clones, 87% of them seen just once. The sequence was collected from a woman in her 70s with urothelial cancer. The chain combines TRBV5-6 with TRBJ2-7; tentatively, D is TRBD1 (6 bases). This specimen consisted of PBMCs, obtained around atezolizumab (anti-PD-L1) treatment. In DNA, the CDR3 is TGTGCCAGCAGCGGGGGCGGGCCTGAGCAGTACTTC. It codes for CASSGGGPEQYF. Combining the CDR3 with reference TRBV5-6 and TRBJ2-7 gives the whole variable domain DAGVTQSPTHLIKTRGQQVTLRCSPKSGHDTVSWYQQALGQGPQFIFQYYEEEERQRGNFPDRFSGHQFPNYSSELNVNALLLGDSALYLCASSGGGPEQYFGPGTRLTVT.